The source of this T cell receptor (beta chain) is a study of T cells in Graves' hyperthyroidism and ophthalmopathy. Germline lookup yields CDR1 SGHTA and CDR2 FQGNSA. CDR3 length: 15 amino acids. Unmatched junction bases numbered 3, after V lost 3 bases and J lost 4 bases. Researchers took RNA transcripts and amplified the TCR beta CDR3 regions from them. With the HTBI primer set, the TCR CDR3 went through a first round of RT-PCR. TCRdb independently ran MiXCR on the multiplex PCR reads; one entry per CDR3 protein. The sample has 750,000 to 900,000 distinct CDR3 sequences, approximately 40% seen once; the top ten hold 8.9%.

The chain recombines TRBV7-2 with TRBJ2-2; 9 nucleotides line up with TRBD1. Input material: blood. This clonotype was sampled from a man aged 18 to 29 with Graves' hyperthyroidism. CDR3 DNA: TGTGCCAGCAGCTTCGGGACAGGGACCACCGGGGAGCTGTTTTTT. Amino acids: CASSFGTGTTGELFF.